The clone carrying this TCR beta chain was counted a few times. Its antigen remains unidentified. This record comes from a study of identical twins. CDR1 and CDR2 from the germline V gene are DFQATT and SNEGSKA (reference sequence). V was pared by 1 base and J by 6 bases, with 4 bases of the junction left unmatched. CDR3 length equals 13 residues. Template switching added a universal primer site; cDNA carried unique molecular identifiers. TCRdb itself ran the 5' RACE reads through MiXCR, one entry per CDR3 protein. The table has 200,000 or so distinct CDR3 sequences, approximately 8.3% seen once. Broader study findings: Where beta out-of-frame sequences were concerned, excess twin sharing was weaker.

Another study also made use of these data, one on yellow fever vaccine responses in identical twins.

The sample was memory (CD45RO+) T cells sorted from blood. This sequence was found in a young woman in good health. The J gene is TRBJ2-7, the V gene TRBV20-1; TRBD2 agrees at 9 bases. CDR3 coding DNA: TGCAGTGCTAGAGTAGCGGGAGAGGGCGAGCAGTACTTC. This encodes CSARVAGEGEQYF.